Each of the 18 T cell receptor beta chains below was sequenced from the same sample in a study of cytotoxic CD8 clonotypes in ibrutinib-treated CLL. Assay used: immunoSEQ multiplex PCR; TCRdb lists only in-frame clones, some missing. Among about 310,000 clones listed, 80% were seen once. The sequencing used PBMCs, collected before ibrutinib treatment. The receptors originated from a human donor with chronic lymphocytic leukemia.

The chain carries TRBV11-2 and TRBJ2-7; D gene ambiguous. The CDR3 has 14 residues. Trimming removed 1 base at V and 3 bases at J, with 10 bases between. Germline values: CDR1 SGHAT, CDR2 FQNNGV. The CDR3 DNA follows: TGTGCCAGCAGCTTAGTCGGCTTAGTCTACGAGCAGTACTTC. Translation: CASSLVGLVYEQYF.

The table lists this clone with a count of one. This chain uses TRBV7-2 with TRBJ2-7, with 7 nucleotides matching TRBD2. V was pared by 3 bases and J by 3 bases, with 8 bases of the junction left unmatched. The length of the CDR3 is 15 residues. The germline gives CDR1 SGHTA, CDR2 FQGNSA. CDR3 region: CASSFRAGEFYEQYF. The CDR3 DNA follows: TGTGCCAGCAGCTTCCGGGCGGGAGAGTTCTACGAGCAGTACTTC. The complete variable domain, with remaining parts taken from reference TRBV7-2 and TRBJ2-7, reads GAGVSQSPSNKVTEKGKDVELRCDPISGHTALYWYRQSLGQGLEFLIYFQGNSAPDKSGLPSDRFSAERTGGSVSTLTIQRTQQEDSAVYLCASSFRAGEFYEQYFGPGTRLTVT.

This clone has a handful of counts. The CDR3 nucleotides read TGTGCCTGGGCTTCCTTTGCGGCCGGGGAGCTGTTTTTT. Translating it yields CAWASFAAGELFF. The chain uses TRBV30 and TRBJ2-2; D gene unclear. The germline V and J ends were trimmed by 5 bases and 6 bases, with 13 bases remaining between them. Germline V gene data show CDR1 as GTSNPN and CDR2 as SVGIG (reference sequence). The CDR3 contains 13 residues.

The chain has TRBV6-1 and TRBJ2-1; a weak D match, TRBD2 (5 bases). The CDR3 runs to 13 residues. The germline CDR1 and CDR2 sequences are MNHNS and SASEGT. V was cut by 2 bases and J by 5 bases, with 7 bases left in between. The CDR3 reads CASSESGNNEQFF. Written as DNA, the CDR3 is TGTGCCAGCAGTGAAAGCGGAAACAATGAGCAGTTCTTC.

This clone was seen a few times. V and J are TRBV19 and TRBJ2-1; TRBD2 agrees at 10 bases. J gave up 4 bases and V 4 bases, and 7 bases lay outside the gene matches. The germline CDR1 and CDR2 sequences are LNHDA and SQIVND (reference sequence). The CDR3 has 16 amino acids. CDR3 nucleotides: TGTGCCAGTAGTAGTCGGACTAGCGGAGGGTACAATGAGCAGTTCTTC. It codes for CASSSRTSGGYNEQFF.

With respect to this clone: One end of the junction varies from germline; a read error may be responsible. The J gene is TRBJ2-5, the V gene TRBV5-1; 9 nucleotides agree with TRBD2. This CDR3 contains 14 residues. CDR1 and CDR2 (germline): SGHRS, YFSETQ. The CDR3 nucleotides are TGCGCCAGCAGCTTGGAAGGGACTAGCACCCGCCGCCACTTC. Translated: CASSLEGTSTRRHF.

The chain recombines TRBV27 with TRBJ2-6; 10 bases map to TRBD1. The CDR3 extends over 18 amino acids. The germline CDR1 and CDR2 sequences are MNHEY and SMNVEV (reference sequence). V lost 2 bases to trimming and J lost 3 bases; unmatched junction nucleotides: 7. CDR3 in amino acids: CASSLSGTGDSGANVLTF. In nucleotides, the CDR3 is TGTGCCAGCAGTTTAAGCGGGACAGGGGACAGTGGGGCCAACGTCCTGACTTTC.

The chain couples TRBV4-2 to TRBJ1-4; D unresolved. V was clipped by 1 base and J by 8 bases, with 17 bases between them. CDR1 and CDR2 (germline): LGHNA, YNFKEQ. This CDR3 has 16 residues. The CDR3 sequence: CASSQVPVSGGEKLFF. CDR3 sequence (DNA): TGTGCCAGCAGCCAAGTCCCGGTTTCAGGTGGGGAAAAACTGTTTTTT.

The chain is built from TRBV29-1 and TRBJ1-3, with a tentative D call TRBD1 (5 bases). The V end was cut by 7 bases, the J end by 4 bases, with 20 bases between. The V gene's germline CDR1 is SQVTM and CDR2 ANQGSEA. This CDR3 region has 15 residues. The CDR3 DNA follows: TGCAGCGCCGTGGCTGGGGGAGCAGCCGGAAACACCATATATTTT. This gives the protein CSAVAGGAAGNTIYF.

This sequence joins TRBV7-2 and TRBJ1-2; no reliable D call. Per the germline V gene, CDR1 is SGHTA and CDR2 is FQGNSA. The CDR3 is 14 residues long. V shed 0 bases and J shed 6 bases, with 11 bases lying between them. CDR3 protein: CASSLATASNGYTF. The DNA for the CDR3 is TGTGCCAGCAGCTTAGCCACAGCATCAAATGGCTACACCTTC.

The V and J genes are TRBV7-2 and TRBJ2-3; D is possibly TRBD2 (6 bases). V shed 1 base and J shed 4 bases, with 12 bases lying between them. The CDR3 extends over 15 amino acids. Per the germline V gene, CDR1 is SGHTA and CDR2 is FQGNSA. The CDR3 is CASSLVWGGADTQYF. The CDR3, as DNA: TGTGCCAGCAGCTTAGTGTGGGGAGGCGCAGATACGCAGTATTTT.

This clone was counted only a few times. The CDR3 is CASRTGLNTEAFF. The CDR3 bases are TGTGCCAGCAGGACAGGCTTGAACACTGAAGCTTTCTTT. V is TRBV7-3 and J is TRBJ1-1; D is possibly TRBD1 (6 bases). The V end lost 6 bases, the J end lost 0 bases, and 8 bases lay between the germline ends. The CDR3 has 13 amino acids. The germline gives CDR1 SGHTA, CDR2 FQGTGA.

The chain employs TRBV20-1 and TRBJ1-2; D ambiguous. The CDR3 has 11 residues. V was trimmed by 6 bases and J by 1 base, leaving 6 bases between them. Germline CDR1 DFQATT, CDR2 SNEGSKA (reference sequence). CDR3 sequence reads: CSAWHNYGYTF. In DNA, the CDR3 is TGCAGTGCCTGGCATAACTATGGCTACACCTTC.

V usage is TRBV19 and J usage is TRBJ2-7, with D unclear. The CDR3 consists of 10 residues. CDR1 is LNHDA and CDR2 is SQIVND in the germline V gene (reference sequence). The V end was cut by 8 bases, the J end by 6 bases, with 8 bases between. CDR3 protein: CASSDVEQYF. CDR3 sequence (DNA): TGTGCCAGTTCGGACGTCGAGCAGTACTTC. The whole variable domain, remainder taken from reference TRBV19 and TRBJ2-7, is DGGITQSPKYLFRKEGQNVTLSCEQNLNHDAMYWYRQDPGQGLRLIYYSQIVNDFQKGDIAEGYSVSREKKESFPLTVTSAQKNPTAFYLCASSDVEQYFGPGTRLTVT.

In nucleotides, the CDR3 is TGCGCCAGCAGCTCCGAGACTAGCGGGAGGGCGGGAGATACGCAGTATTTT. Protein sequence: CASSSETSGRAGDTQYF. V usage is TRBV5-1 and J usage is TRBJ2-3; 14 bases are a match to TRBD2. The CDR3 runs to 17 residues. Germline V gives CDR1 SGHRS, CDR2 YFSETQ. J was trimmed by 5 bases and V by 3 bases; bases with no gene match: 8.

The CDR3 loop reads CASSYESTREQFF. In DNA, the CDR3 is TGTGCCAGCAGTTATGAATCCACCAGAGAGCAGTTCTTC. The chain has TRBV6-6 and TRBJ2-1, with D hard to call. The germline CDR1 and CDR2 sequences are MNHNY and SVGAGI (reference sequence). This CDR3 is built from 13 residues. Trimming pared 3 bases from V and 10 bases from J, leaving 13 bases between.

The chain combines TRBV25-1 with TRBJ1-1; tentative D call: TRBD1 (5 bases). V was cut by 4 bases and J by 4 bases, with 16 bases left in between. The CDR3 is made up of 15 amino acids. CDR1 and CDR2 (germline): MGHDK, SYGVNS. CDR3 nucleotide sequence: TGTGCCAGCAGTGCCCATTTGGAGGGGTCCACTGAAGCTTTCTTT. It specifies CASSAHLEGSTEAFF.

The CDR3 DNA is TGTGCCAGCAGCTTAGATCTCGGGACAGGGTCCGCCGGGGAGCTGTTTTTT. Translated, it gives CASSLDLGTGSAGELFF. V is TRBV11-3 and J is TRBJ2-2; 9 bases map to TRBD1. Trimming removed 0 bases from V and 6 bases from J; junction bases left unmatched: 8. CDR1 is SGHNT, CDR2 YENEEA, per germline. This CDR3 region has 17 residues.